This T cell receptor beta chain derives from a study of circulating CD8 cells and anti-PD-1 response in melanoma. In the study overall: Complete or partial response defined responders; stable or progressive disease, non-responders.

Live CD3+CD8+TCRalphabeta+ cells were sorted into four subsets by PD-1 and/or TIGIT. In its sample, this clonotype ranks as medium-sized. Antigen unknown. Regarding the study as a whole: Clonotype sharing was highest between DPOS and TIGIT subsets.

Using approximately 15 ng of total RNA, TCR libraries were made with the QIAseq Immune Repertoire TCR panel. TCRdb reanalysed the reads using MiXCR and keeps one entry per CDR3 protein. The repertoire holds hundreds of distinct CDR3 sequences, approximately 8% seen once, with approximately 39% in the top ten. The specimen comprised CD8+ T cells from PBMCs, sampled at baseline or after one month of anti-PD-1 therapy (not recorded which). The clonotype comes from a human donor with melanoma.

The CDR3 sequence: CASSPTGAYEQYF. The CDR3 DNA sequence: TGTGCCAGCAGCCCAACAGGGGCCTACGAGCAGTACTTC. The rearrangement joins TRBV2 to TRBJ2-7, with 7 bases aligning to TRBD1. Germline V gene sequence: CDR1 SNHLY, CDR2 FYNNEI. The CDR3 contains 13 residues. J gave up 2 bases and V 6 bases, and 4 bases lay outside the gene matches.